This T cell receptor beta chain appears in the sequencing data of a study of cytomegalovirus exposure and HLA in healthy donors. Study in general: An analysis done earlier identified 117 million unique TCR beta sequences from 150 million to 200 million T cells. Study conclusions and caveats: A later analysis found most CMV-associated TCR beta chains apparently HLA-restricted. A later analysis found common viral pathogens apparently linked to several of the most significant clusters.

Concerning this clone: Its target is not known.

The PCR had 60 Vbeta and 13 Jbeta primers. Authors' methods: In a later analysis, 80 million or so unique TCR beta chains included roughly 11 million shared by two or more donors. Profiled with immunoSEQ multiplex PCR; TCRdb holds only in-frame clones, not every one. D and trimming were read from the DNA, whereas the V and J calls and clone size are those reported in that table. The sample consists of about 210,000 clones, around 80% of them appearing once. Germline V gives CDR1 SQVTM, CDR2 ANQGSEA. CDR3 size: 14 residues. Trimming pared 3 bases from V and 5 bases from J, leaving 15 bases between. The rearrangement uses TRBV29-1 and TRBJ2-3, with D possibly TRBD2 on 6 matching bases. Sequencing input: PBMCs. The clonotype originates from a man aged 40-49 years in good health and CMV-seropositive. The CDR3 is CSVEGGSFIDTQYF. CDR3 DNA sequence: TGCAGCGTTGAGGGGGGATCCTTTATAGATACGCAGTATTTT.